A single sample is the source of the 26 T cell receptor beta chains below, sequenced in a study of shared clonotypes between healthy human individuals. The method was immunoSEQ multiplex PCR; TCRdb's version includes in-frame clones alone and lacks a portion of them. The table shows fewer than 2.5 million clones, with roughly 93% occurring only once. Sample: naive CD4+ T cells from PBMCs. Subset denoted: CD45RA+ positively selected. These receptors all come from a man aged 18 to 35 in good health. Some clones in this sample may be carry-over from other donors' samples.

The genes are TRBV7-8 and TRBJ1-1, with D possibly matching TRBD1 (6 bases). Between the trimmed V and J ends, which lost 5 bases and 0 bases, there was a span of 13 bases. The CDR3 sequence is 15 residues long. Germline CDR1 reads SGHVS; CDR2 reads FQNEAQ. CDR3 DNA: TGTGCCAGCAGCCCTGGTAAGGGGGTGAACACTGAAGCTTTCTTT. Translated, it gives CASSPGKGVNTEAFF.

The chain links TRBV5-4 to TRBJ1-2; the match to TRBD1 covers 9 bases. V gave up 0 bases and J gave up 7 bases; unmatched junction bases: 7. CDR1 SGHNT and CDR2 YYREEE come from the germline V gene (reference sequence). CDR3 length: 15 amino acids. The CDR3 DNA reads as TGTGCCAGCAGCTTGGTAGGGGACAGGGTGACTGGCTACACCTTC. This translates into CASSLVGDRVTGYTF.

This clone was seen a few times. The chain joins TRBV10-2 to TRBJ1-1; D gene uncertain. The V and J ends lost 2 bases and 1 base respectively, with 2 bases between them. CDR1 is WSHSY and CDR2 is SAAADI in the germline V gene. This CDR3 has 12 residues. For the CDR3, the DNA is TGCGCCAGCAGTGAGGGGAACACTGAAGCTTTCTTT. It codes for CASSEGNTEAFF.

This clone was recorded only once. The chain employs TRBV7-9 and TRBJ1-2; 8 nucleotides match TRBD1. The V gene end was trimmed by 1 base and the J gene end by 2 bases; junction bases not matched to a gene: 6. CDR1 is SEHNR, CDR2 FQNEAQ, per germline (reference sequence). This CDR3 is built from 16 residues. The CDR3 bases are TGTGCCAGCAGCTTAGGGGGACAGGAAGCGAACTATGGCTACACCTTC. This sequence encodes CASSLGGQEANYGYTF.

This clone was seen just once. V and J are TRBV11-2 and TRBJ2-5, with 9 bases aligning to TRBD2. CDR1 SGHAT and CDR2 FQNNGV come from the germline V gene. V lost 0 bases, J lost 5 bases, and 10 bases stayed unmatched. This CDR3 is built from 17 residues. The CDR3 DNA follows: TGTGCCAGCAGCTTAGATCCCCGCGGGAGGGTACGGGAGACCCAGTACTTC. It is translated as CASSLDPRGRVRETQYF. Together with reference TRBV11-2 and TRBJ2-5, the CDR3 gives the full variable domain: EAGVAQSPRYKIIEKRQSVAFWCNPISGHATLYWYQQILGQGPKLLIQFQNNGVVDDSQLPKDRFSAERLKGVDSTLKIQPAKLEDSAVYLCASSLDPRGRVRETQYFGPGTRLLVL.

The CDR3 DNA follows: TGTGCTAGTGGTTTGGGGATTAACAATGAGCAGTTCTTC. Translating it yields CASGLGINNEQFF. The V and J genes are TRBV12-5 and TRBJ2-1, with no clear D. CDR1 is LGHNT, CDR2 FRNRAP, per germline. V dropped 1 base and J dropped 5 bases, with 6 bases sitting between them. The CDR3 is 13 residues long.

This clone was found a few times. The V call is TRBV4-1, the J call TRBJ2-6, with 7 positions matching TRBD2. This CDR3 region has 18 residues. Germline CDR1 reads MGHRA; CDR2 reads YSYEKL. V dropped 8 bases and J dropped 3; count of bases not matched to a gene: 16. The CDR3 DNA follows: TGCGCCAGCGGGGAGGGCAGAACATTCGATTTTGGGGCCAACGTCCTGACTTTC. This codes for CASGEGRTFDFGANVLTF.

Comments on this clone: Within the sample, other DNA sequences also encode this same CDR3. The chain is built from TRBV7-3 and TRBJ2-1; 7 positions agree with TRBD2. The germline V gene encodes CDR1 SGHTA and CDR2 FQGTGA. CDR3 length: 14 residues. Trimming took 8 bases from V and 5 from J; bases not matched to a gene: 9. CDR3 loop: CASSPGTTNNEQFF. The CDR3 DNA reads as TGTGCCAGCTCTCCCGGGACTACGAACAATGAGCAGTTCTTC.

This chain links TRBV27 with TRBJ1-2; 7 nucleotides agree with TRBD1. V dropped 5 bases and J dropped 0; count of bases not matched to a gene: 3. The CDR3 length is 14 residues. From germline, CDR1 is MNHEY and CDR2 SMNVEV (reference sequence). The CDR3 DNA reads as TGTGCCAGCAGTGACAGGGACCCTAACTATGGCTACACCTTC. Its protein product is CASSDRDPNYGYTF.

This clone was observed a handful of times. CDR3 DNA: TGTGCCAGCAGCTTAGATTTCTCCCAGCCCCAGCATTTT. Translation gives CASSLDFSQPQHF. The rearrangement uses TRBV7-6 and TRBJ1-5, with D hard to call. V was pared by 1 base and J by 7 bases, with 8 bases between. The germline gives CDR1 SGHVS, CDR2 FNYEAQ. The CDR3 spans 13 residues.

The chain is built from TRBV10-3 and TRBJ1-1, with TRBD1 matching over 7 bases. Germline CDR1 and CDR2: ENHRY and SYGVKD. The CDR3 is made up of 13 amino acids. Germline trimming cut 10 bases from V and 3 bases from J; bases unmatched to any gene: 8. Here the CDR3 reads CATARDRDTEAFF. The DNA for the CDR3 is TGTGCCACAGCCCGGGACAGAGACACTGAAGCTTTCTTT.

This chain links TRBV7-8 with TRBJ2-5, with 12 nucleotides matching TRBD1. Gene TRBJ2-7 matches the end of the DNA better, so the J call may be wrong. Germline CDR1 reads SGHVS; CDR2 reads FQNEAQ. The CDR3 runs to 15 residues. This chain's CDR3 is CASSLGGTGGDEQYF. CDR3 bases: TGTGCCAGCAGCCTCGGGGGGACAGGGGGCGACGAGCAGTACTTC.

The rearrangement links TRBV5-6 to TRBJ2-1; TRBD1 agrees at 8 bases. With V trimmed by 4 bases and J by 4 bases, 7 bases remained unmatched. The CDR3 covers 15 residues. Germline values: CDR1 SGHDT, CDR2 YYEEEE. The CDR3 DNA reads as TGTGCCAGCAGCCGAGACAGGGGTCGGTACAATGAGCAGTTCTTC. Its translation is CASSRDRGRYNEQFF.

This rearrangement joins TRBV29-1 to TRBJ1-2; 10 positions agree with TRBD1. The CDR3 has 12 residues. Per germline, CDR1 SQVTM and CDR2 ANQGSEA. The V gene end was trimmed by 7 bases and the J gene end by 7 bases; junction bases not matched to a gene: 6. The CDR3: CSGGDRGTGYTF. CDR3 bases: TGCAGCGGGGGGGACAGGGGAACTGGCTACACCTTC.

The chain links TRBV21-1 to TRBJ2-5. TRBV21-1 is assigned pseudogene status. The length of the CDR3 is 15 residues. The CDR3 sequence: CASSKVGGQGETQYF. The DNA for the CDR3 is TGTGCCAGCAGCAAAGTGGGGGGCCAAGGGGAGACCCAGTACTTC.

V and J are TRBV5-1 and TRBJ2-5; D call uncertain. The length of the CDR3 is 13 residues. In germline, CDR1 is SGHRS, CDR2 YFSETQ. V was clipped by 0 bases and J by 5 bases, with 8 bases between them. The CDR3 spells CASSLVNGETQYF. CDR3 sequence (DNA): TGCGCCAGCAGCTTGGTGAACGGGGAGACCCAGTACTTC.

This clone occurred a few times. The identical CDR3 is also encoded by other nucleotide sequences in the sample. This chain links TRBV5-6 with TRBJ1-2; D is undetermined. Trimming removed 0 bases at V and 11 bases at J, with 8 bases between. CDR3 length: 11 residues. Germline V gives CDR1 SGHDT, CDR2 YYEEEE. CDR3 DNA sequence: TGTGCCAGCAGCTTGGCAGGAAGTTACACCTTC. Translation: CASSLAGSYTF.

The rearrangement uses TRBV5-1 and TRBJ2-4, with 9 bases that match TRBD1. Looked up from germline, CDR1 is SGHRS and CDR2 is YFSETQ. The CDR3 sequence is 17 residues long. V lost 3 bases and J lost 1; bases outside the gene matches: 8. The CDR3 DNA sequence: TGCGCCAGCAGCTACTCCGGGACAGGGTATGCCAAAAACATTCAGTACTTC. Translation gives CASSYSGTGYAKNIQYF. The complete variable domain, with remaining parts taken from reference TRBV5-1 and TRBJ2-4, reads KAGVTQTPRYLIKTRGQQVTLSCSPISGHRSVSWYQQTPGQGLQFLFEYFSETQRNKGNFPGRFSGRQFSNSRSEMNVSTLELGDSALYLCASSYSGTGYAKNIQYFGAGTRLSVL.

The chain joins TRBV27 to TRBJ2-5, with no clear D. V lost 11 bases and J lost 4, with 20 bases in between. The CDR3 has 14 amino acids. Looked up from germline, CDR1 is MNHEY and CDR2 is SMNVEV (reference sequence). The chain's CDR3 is CAARRSSSAETQYF. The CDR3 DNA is TGTGCCGCACGACGATCATCGAGTGCAGAGACCCAGTACTTC.

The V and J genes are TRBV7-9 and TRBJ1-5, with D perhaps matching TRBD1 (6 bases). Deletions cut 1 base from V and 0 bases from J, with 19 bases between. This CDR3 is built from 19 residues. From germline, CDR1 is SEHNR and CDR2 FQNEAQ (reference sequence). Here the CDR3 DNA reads TGTGCCAGCAGCTTAGTGGTGACAGGAGAGTCGTATAGCAATCAGCCCCAGCATTTT. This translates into CASSLVVTGESYSNQPQHF.

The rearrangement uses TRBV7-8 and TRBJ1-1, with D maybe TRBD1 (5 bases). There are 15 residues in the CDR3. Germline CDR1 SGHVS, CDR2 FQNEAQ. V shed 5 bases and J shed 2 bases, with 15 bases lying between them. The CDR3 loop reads CASSKVREINTEAFF. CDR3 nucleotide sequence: TGTGCCAGCAGCAAGGTCAGGGAAATAAACACTGAAGCTTTCTTT.

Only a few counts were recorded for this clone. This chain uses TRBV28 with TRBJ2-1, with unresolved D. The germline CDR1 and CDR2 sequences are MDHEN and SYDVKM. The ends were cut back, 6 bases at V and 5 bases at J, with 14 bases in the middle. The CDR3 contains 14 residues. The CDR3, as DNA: TGTGCCAGCAGACCTCAGGAGACTCACAATGAGCAGTTCTTC. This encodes CASRPQETHNEQFF. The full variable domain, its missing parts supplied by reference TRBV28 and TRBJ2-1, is DVKVTQSSRYLVKRTGEKVFLECVQDMDHENMFWYRQDPGLGLRLIYFSYDVKMKEKGDIPEGYSVSREKKERFSLILESASTNQTSMYLCASRPQETHNEQFFGPGTRLTVL.

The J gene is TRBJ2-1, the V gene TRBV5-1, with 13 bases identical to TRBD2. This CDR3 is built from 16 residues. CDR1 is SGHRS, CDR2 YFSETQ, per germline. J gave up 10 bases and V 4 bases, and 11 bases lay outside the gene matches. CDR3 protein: CASSPAGTSGVGEQFF. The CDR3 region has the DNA TGCGCCAGCAGCCCCGCCGGGACTAGCGGGGTAGGGGAGCAGTTCTTC.

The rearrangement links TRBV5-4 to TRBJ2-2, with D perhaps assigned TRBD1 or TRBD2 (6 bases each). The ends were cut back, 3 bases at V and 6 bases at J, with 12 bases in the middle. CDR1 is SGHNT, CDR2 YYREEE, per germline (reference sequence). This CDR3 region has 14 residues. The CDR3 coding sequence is TGTGCCAGCAGCTATGGAAGGGGGGCCGGGGAGCTGTTTTTT. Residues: CASSYGRGAGELFF.

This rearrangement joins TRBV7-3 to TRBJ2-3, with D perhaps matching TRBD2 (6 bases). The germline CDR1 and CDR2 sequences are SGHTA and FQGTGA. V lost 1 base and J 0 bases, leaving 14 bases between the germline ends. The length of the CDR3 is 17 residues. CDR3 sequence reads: CASSLRRGGTSTDTQYF. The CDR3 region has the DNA TGTGCCAGCAGCTTAAGGAGGGGCGGAACTAGCACAGATACGCAGTATTTT.

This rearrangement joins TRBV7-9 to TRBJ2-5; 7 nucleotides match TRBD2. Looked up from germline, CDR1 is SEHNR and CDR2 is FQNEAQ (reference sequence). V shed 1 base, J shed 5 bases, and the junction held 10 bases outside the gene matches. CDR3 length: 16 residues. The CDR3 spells CASSLGRESVRETQYF. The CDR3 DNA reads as TGTGCCAGCAGCTTAGGGCGGGAGAGTGTGCGCGAGACCCAGTACTTC. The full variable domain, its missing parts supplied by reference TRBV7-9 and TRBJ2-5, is DTGVSQNPRHKITKRGQNVTFRCDPISEHNRLYWYRQTLGQGPEFLTYFQNEAQLEKSRLLSDRFSAERPKGSFSTLEIQRTEQGDSAMYLCASSLGRESVRETQYFGPGTRLLVL.